This T cell receptor (beta chain) was captured in a study of identical twins (dated by TCRdb to between 2015 and 2016). With regard to the full study: To test whether fetal clonotypes persist, the study used deep sequencing on TCR alpha and beta repertoires from monozygotic twins, unrelated adults of various ages, and cord blood. Replicate twin experiments were performed at different times using different library preparation protocols to rule out contamination. Overall results and qualifications from the work: Fewer insertions were carried by abundant cord blood beta clonotypes; a weaker similar trend was observed in young adult naive repertoires, while no such trend was observed in memory repertoires. Invariant T cells such as MAIT and iNKT could partly confound zero-insertion analyses, though diverse VJ usage argued against this for most clonotypes. In monozygotic twins, out-of-frame TCR alpha sharing was systematically underestimated by recombination models, although the models agreed with sharing between unrelated individuals. Compared with coincidental sharing between unrelated individuals, out-of-frame TCR alpha sequences shared between twins had an excess of sequences with low generation probability. Conclusions relied on cross-sectional statistical analysis, since the same donors could not be followed over many years. The excess sharing between twins in beta out-of-frame sequences was weaker because fewer shared sequences reduced the signal-to-noise ratio.

At least ten counts were recorded for this clonotype. No antigen is known for it. Per-base qualities were not stored, and no clone one base away is much larger. Looking up the germline V gene yields CDR1 SGHTA and CDR2 FQGNSA. Compared with germline, V lacks 2 bases and J lacks 7 bases; bases without a gene match: 5. Counted from cysteine to phenylalanine, this CDR3 has 14 amino acids. Just CDR3 DNA is preserved here, 42 bases in frame from base 1. Every donor was a healthy Caucasian. Miltenyi CD45RO+ enrichment and human naive T-cell isolation kits were used to isolate memory (CD45RO+) and naive T cells from PBMC. Preparation of the library involved 5' RACE. The sample was run on an Illumina HiSeq 2000. A universal primer binding site was introduced by template switching, and a unique molecular identifier was present in the final cDNA, enabling accurate counting of TCR cDNA molecules. Specific primers in the conserved constant-segment region were used to synthesize first-strand cDNA for TCR alpha and beta chains. To control for contamination, every cDNA library was double barcoded, receiving both a SMART-Mk sample barcode and Illumina barcodes. TruSeq adapter sequences and Illumina sample barcodes were added in two successive PCR steps. The Illumina HiSeq platform was used with custom primers to sequence TCR alpha and beta cDNA libraries. The authors' pipeline ran thus. MiGEC processed the raw reads to extract unique molecular identifiers, while MiXCR was used to determine the CDR3 positions. For each individual, recombination models were inferred using an EM algorithm with the repgenHMM and IGoR tools. Shared clonotypes were analyzed with the tcR package in R, and sharing was normalized by the product of cloneset sizes. To study raw recombination free of thymic and clonal selection effects, out-of-frame nonproductive sequences were analyzed. The public reads were run again by TCRdb, first through fastp at Q25 and then through MiXCR, and only productive beta chains were kept. Here each entry gathers all rows of one CDR3 protein and keeps the most common genes and DNA. These V and J calls are TCRdb output, not the study's own analysis. The sample profile shows 200,000 to 300,000 distinct CDR3 sequences; 10% of them were found once. Of the sample, 9% to 10% falls within the top ten clones.

The rearranged chain carries TRBV7-2 and TRBJ2-7; 10 middle bases align to TRBD2. Sequencing was done on a sample of memory T cells sorted from blood. What this sample's cell subset or site label stands for: CD45RO+ enriched T cells. The source is a man aged 50-60 years in good health. The nucleotide sequence reads as follows: TGTGCCAGCAGCTTACTAGCGGGAGTCGGGGAGCAGTACTTC. Translated, this is CASSLLAGVGEQYF.